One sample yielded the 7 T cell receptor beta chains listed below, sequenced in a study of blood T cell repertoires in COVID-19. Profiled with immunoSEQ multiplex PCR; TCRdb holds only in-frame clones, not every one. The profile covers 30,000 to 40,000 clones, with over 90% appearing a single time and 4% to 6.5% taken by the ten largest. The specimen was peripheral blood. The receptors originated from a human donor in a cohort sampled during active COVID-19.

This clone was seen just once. As DNA, the CDR3 is TGTGCCAGCAGCTTAGGACTTTACAATGAGCAGTTCTTC. It specifies CASSLGLYNEQFF. The chain couples TRBV5-6 to TRBJ2-1, with a possible D match to TRBD2 (5 bases). V was shortened by 2 bases and J by 4 bases, with 7 bases between the two germline ends. CDR1 is SGHDT and CDR2 is YYEEEE in the germline V gene. The CDR3 totals 13 residues.

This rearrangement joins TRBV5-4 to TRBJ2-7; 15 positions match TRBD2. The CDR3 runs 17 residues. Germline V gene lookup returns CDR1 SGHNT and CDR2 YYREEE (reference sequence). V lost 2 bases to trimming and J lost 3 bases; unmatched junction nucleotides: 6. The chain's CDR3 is CASSLGTSGGKVYEQYF. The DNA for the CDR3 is TGTGCCAGCAGCTTAGGGACTAGCGGGGGGAAGGTCTACGAGCAGTACTTC.

The chain's CDR3 is CASVADSNQPQHF. The CDR3 DNA follows: TGTGCCAGCGTGGCAGACTCCAATCAGCCCCAGCATTTT. The chain has TRBV2 and TRBJ1-5; D not resolved. Trimming removed 8 bases from V and 3 bases from J, with 11 bases in between. The V gene's germline CDR1 is SNHLY and CDR2 FYNNEI. The length of the CDR3 is 13 residues. Supplemented by reference TRBV2 and TRBJ1-5, the full variable domain reads EPEVTQTPSHQVTQMGQEVILRCVPISNHLYFYWYRQILGQKVEFLVSFYNNEISEKSEIFDDQFSVERPDGSNFTLKIRSTKLEDSAMYFCASVADSNQPQHFGDGTRLSIL.

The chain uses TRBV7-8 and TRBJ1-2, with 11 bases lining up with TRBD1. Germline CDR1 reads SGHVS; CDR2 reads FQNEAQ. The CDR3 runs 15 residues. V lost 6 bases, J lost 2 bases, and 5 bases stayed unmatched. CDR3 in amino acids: CASRLGQGANYGYTF. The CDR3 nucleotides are TGTGCCAGCAGACTAGGACAGGGGGCCAACTATGGCTACACCTTC.

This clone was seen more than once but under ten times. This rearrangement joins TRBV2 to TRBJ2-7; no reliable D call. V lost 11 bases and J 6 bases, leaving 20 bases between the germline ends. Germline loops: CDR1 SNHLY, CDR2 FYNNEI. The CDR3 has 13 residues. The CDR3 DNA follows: TGTGCCTGCCGTGGCGTGACACCACTCGAGCAGTACTTC. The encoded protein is CACRGVTPLEQYF.

CDR3 in amino acids: CASSRDSYEQYF. DNA for the CDR3: TGTGCCAGCAGTCGGGACTCCTACGAGCAGTACTTC. The rearrangement uses TRBV6-5 and TRBJ2-7, with D maybe TRBD2 (5 bases). V gave up 5 bases and J gave up 0 bases, with 5 bases separating them. The CDR3 covers 12 residues. Germline CDR1 MNHEY, CDR2 SVGAGI.

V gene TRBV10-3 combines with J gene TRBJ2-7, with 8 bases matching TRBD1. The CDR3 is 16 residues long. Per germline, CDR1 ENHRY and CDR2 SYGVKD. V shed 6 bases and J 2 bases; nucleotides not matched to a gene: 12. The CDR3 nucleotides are TGTGCCATCAGGGTATCAGGGGGCGGTACCCCCTACGAGCAGTACTTC. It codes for CAIRVSGGGTPYEQYF.